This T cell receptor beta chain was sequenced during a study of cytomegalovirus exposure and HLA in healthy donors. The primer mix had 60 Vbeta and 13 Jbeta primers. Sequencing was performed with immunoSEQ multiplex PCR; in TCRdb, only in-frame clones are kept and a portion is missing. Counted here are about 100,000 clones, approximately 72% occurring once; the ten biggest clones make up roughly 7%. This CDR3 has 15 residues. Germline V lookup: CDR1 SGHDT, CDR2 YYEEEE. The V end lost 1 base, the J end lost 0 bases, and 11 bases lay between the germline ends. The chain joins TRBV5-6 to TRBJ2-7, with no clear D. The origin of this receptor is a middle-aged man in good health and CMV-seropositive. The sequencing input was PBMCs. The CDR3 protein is CASSLLASDSYEQYF. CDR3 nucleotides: TGTGCCAGCAGCTTGCTGGCCAGTGACTCCTACGAGCAGTACTTC.